A selection of T cell receptor beta chains follows, all from one sample in a study of cytomegalovirus exposure and HLA in healthy donors. Using immunoSEQ multiplex PCR, the repertoire was profiled, and TCRdb retains in-frame clones only, with some absent. The profile shows some 150,000 clones, roughly 76% of them singletons. The sample was PBMCs. The receptors shown here come from a man between 18 and 35 years old in good health and CMV-seronegative. Both conserved end residues are part of each CDR3. Fields, in order: CDR3 length, D gene, V gene, CDR3 protein. A D gene is named only where the DNA matches it firmly.

13,NA,TRBV7-8,CASSLRGNTEAFF
12,NA,TRBV7-9,CASSLVADGYTF
15,NA,TRBV4-2,CASSQPDSSGNTIYF
14,NA,TRBV6-1,CASGFGGATYEQYF
14,TRBD2,TRBV2,CASHQIAGVETQYF
15,TRBD1,TRBV29-1,CSVRGDRGTSYEQYF
15,NA,TRBV2,CASSVMGGPFDEQYF
16,NA,TRBV30,CAWSEGGRFQPEKLFF
13,NA,TRBV19,CASSSDISYEQYF
16,NA,TRBV10-1,CASSGDTNPTTGELFF
15,TRBD1,TRBV10-3,CAISDGTDYNQPQHF
16,TRBD2,TRBV9,CASSVEGTSGRNTQYF
15,TRBD1,TRBV7-9,CASSFVGTDYNEQFF
14,TRBD1,TRBV6-1,CASRDRGRDSPLHF
18,TRBD1,TRBV11-1,CASSLALHPNRGNTEAFF
13,NA,TRBV30,CAWSVGGLGGYTF
17,NA,TRBV9,CASSVPQGPGTYNEQFF
15,NA,TRBV18,CASSPAAGSSYEQYF
17,TRBD2,TRBV4-1,CASSQDGLAGPYNEQFF
15,NA,TRBV5-4,CALDSGLSGANVLTF
16,TRBD1,TRBV30,CAWSRDRVFSGNTIYF
16,TRBD2,TRBV15,CATSRDQGGPQETQYF
15,TRBD2,TRBV7-3,CASSLAGGLSDTQYF
16,NA,TRBV13,CASSSRRYRVSGGYTF
14,NA,TRBV9,CASSRLDTSYEQYF
15,NA,TRBV29-1,CSANRVEVSGNTIYF
15,NA,TRBV6-4,CATRPAGRGYTEAFF